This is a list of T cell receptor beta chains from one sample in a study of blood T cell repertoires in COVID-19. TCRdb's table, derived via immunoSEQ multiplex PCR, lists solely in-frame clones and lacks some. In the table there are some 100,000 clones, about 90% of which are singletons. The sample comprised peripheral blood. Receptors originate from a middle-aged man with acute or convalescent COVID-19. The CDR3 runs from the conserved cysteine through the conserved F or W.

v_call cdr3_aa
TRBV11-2 CASSFGAPGQAYNEQFF
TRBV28 CASSLATGATYNEKLFF
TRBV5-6 CASSSTDRTYNEQFF
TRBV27 CASSLWGQGGSPLHF
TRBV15 CATSRGGANYGYTF
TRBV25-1 CASSESGTGRSAFF
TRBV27 CASSLTGFTEAFF
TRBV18 CASSSGGAPNTGELFF
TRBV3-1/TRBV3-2 CASSQTQFNSPLHF
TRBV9 CASSVAWTGYEQYF
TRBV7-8 CASSKLGGQGSPEQFF
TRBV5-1 CASSLGPYQADTQYF
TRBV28 CEVKGQGPTDYGYTF
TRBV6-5 CASSLGGEQFF
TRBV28 CASTLRGTGGNEQFF
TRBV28 CASSGQGAYYGYTF
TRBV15 CATSRDKRNYGYTF
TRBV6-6 CASSHDRGIFYEQYF
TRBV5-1 CASTPGSGNEQFF
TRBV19 CASRITGGTNEKLFF
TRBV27 CASRLLTGGVKTQYF
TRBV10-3 CAISGHSNEQFF
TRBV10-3 CAISESWRGRTGELFF
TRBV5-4 CASSAGTALSYEQYF
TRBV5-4 CASAQGATGDTEAFF
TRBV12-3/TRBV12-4 CASSLNSNQPQHF
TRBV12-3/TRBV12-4 CASSSGQYYEQYF